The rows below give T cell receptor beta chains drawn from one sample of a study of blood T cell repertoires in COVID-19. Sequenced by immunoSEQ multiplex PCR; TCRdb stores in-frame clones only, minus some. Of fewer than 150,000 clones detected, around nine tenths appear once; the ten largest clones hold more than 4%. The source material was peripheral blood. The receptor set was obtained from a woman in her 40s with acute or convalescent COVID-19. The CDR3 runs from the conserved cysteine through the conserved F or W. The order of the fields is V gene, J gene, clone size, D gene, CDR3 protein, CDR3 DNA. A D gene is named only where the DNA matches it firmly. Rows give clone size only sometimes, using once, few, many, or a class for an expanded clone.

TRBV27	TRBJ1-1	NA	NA	CASSPLDRNTEAFF	TGTGCCAGCAGTCCCTTGGACAGGAACACTGAAGCTTTCTTT
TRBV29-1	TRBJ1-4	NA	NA	CSVEDATNEKLFF	TGCAGCGTTGAAGACGCAACTAATGAAAAACTGTTTTTT
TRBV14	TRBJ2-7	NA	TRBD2	CASSLPGLAGNEQYF	TGTGCCAGCAGCCTCCCGGGACTAGCGGGAAACGAGCAGTACTTC
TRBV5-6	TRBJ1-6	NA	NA	CASSLRSGNGYNSPLHF	TGTGCCAGCAGCTTGAGATCGGGGAATGGCTATAATTCACCCCTCCACTTT
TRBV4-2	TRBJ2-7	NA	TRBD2	CASSHPHGSGLADPYEQYF	TGTGCCAGCAGCCACCCACACGGTAGTGGCCTAGCGGACCCCTACGAGCAGTACTTC
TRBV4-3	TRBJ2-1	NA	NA	CASSQDNQRTGEQFF	TGCGCCAGCAGCCAAGATAACCAGCGGACGGGTGAGCAGTTCTTC
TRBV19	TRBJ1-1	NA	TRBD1	CASTPHRGYDGAFF	TGTGCCAGTACCCCCCACAGGGGTTATGATGGAGCTTTCTTT
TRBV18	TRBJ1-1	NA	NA	CASSPWRGREDTEAFF	TGTGCCAGCTCACCATGGCGGGGGCGCGAGGACACTGAAGCTTTCTTT
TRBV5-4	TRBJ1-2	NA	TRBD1	CASSDWKTGDYGYTF	TGTGCCAGCAGCGATTGGAAAACAGGGGACTATGGCTACACCTTC
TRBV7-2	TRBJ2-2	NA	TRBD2	CASSQRGTNTGELFF	TGTGCCAGCAGCCAGCGGGGGACGAACACCGGGGAGCTGTTTTTT
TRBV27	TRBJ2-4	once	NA	CASSPTRTAKNIQYF	TGTGCCAGCAGTCCGACTCGTACAGCCAAAAACATTCAGTACTTC
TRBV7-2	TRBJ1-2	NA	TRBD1	CASSTTDRLYGYTF	TGTGCCAGCAGCACTACGGACAGGTTGTACGGCTACACCTTC
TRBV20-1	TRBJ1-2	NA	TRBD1	CSASKGQGPPTF	TGCAGTGCTAGTAAGGGACAGGGCCCCCCCACCTTC
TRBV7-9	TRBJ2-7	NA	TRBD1	CASRPGTGAAGSYEQYF	TGTGCCAGCAGACCCGGGACAGGGGCTGCGGGTTCCTACGAGCAGTACTTC
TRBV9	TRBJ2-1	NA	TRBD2	CASSVRTSKPNPSYNEQFF	TGTGCCAGCAGCGTTAGGACTAGTAAACCCAACCCTTCCTACAATGAGCAGTTCTTC
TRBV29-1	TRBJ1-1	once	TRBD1	CSVRAGGSNTEAFF	TGCAGCGTTAGGGCAGGGGGATCAAACACTGAAGCTTTCTTT
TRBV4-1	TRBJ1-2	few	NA	CASTQAPAALDYGYTF	TGCGCCAGCACGCAAGCCCCGGCAGCGTTAGACTATGGCTACACCTTC
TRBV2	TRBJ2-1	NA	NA	CASTPRVAALYNEQFF	TGTGCCAGCACCCCCCGGGTAGCGGCCCTATACAATGAGCAGTTCTTC
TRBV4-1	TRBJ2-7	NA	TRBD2	CASSQARGLAYEQYF	TGCGCCAGCAGCCAAGCCCGGGGACTAGCCTACGAGCAGTACTTC
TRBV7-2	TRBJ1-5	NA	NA	CASSQRMTSNQPQHF	TGTGCCAGCAGCCAGAGGATGACTAGCAATCAGCCCCAGCATTTT
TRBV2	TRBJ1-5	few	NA	CASSAVVGGQPQHF	TGTGCCAGCAGTGCGGTGGTAGGGGGTCAGCCCCAGCATTTT
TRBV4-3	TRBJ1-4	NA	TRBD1	CASSQEIGQGNEKLFF	TGCGCCAGCAGCCAAGAAATAGGACAGGGAAATGAAAAACTGTTTTTT
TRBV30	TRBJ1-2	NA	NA	CAWIGDYYGYTF	TGTGCCTGGATAGGGGATTACTATGGCTACACCTTC
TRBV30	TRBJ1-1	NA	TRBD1	CAWSRQGGTEAFF	TGTGCCTGGAGTCGGCAGGGGGGCACTGAAGCTTTCTTT
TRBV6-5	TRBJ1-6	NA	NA	CASSSPRGALHF	TGTGCCAGCAGTTCGCCTCGGGGGGCCCTCCACTTT
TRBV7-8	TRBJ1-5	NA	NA	CASSLGVGPQPQHF	TGTGCCAGCAGCTTAGGGGTGGGCCCTCAGCCCCAGCATTTT
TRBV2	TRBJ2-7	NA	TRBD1	CASRGQQSSYEQYF	TGTGCCAGCAGGGGACAGCAGAGCTCCTACGAGCAGTACTTC
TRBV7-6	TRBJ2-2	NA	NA	CASSWGGGTNTGELFF	TGTGCCAGCAGCTGGGGAGGCGGGACGAACACCGGGGAGCTGTTTTTT
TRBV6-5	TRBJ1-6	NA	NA	CASSWKGNYNSPLHF	TGTGCCAGCAGTTGGAAGGGGAACTATAATTCACCCCTCCACTTT
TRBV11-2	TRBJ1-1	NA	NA	CASSFFQGNTEAFF	TGTGCCAGCAGCTTCTTTCAGGGGAACACTGAAGCTTTCTTT
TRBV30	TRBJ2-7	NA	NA	CAWSVLRAYEQYF	NA
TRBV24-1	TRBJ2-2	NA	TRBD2	CATSDARDYLNTGELFF	TGTGCCACCAGTGACGCCCGGGACTACCTAAACACCGGGGAGCTGTTTTTT
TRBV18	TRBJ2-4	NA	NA	CASSPPISVRDSKNIQYF	TGTGCCAGCTCACCACCGATCTCCGTCAGGGATTCCAAAAACATTCAGTACTTC
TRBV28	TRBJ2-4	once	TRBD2	CASSLTSVAKNIQYF	TGTGCCAGCAGTTTAACTAGCGTGGCCAAAAACATTCAGTACTTC
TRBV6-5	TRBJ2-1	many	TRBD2	CASRARGGLYEQFF	TGTGCCAGCAGAGCGCGGGGGGGCCTCTATGAGCAGTTCTTC
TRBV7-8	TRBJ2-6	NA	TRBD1	CASSPRQGPAGANVLTF	TGTGCCAGCAGCCCCCGACAGGGCCCAGCTGGGGCCAACGTCCTGACTTTC
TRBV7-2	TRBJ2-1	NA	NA	CASSLGPLNEQFF	TGTGCCAGCAGCTTAGGGCCCCTGAATGAGCAGTTCTTC
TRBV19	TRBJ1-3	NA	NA	CASMVSINSGNTIYF	TGTGCCAGTATGGTATCTATAAATTCTGGAAACACCATATATTTT
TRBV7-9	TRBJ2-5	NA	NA	CASSSGLGFETQYF	TGTGCCAGCAGCTCGGGACTCGGTTTTGAGACCCAGTACTTC
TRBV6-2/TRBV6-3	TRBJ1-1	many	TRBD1	CASSYLAGGEAFF	TGTGCCAGCAGTTACCTTGCAGGGGGTGAAGCTTTCTTT
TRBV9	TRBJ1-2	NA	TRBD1	CASSDRGRGYTF	TGTGCCAGCAGCGACAGGGGGCGCGGCTACACCTTC